This TCR beta chain was retrieved from a study of siplizumab effects on memory and regulatory T cells. Study-level findings and limits: The authors could not assign a naive or memory phenotype to roughly 80-96% of proliferating CD4+ or CD8+ clones. Treg origin accounted for an average of roughly 70% of mappable alloreactive CD4+ clones with siplizumab and about 30% in controls. Researchers could map only a minor fraction of alloreactive clones to unstimulated subsets.

Assayed TCR templates numbered 80,000 to 100,000 for each sample. Some clones are missing from TCRdb's copy, which holds only in-frame ones; the method was immunoSEQ multiplex PCR. The table shows 85,000 or so clones, with over 90% occurring only once. A remark on this clone: Its antigen remains unidentified.

Sequences were obtained from CD8+ T cells sorted from blood. This clonotype was sampled from a human donor in good health.

CDR3 sequence reads: CAIREGETQYF. CDR3 sequence (DNA): TGTGCCATCAGGGAGGGGGAGACCCAGTACTTC. J is TRBJ2-5 and V is TRBV10-3; perhaps TRBD2 as D (6 bases). The CDR3 has 11 residues. Deletions cut 6 bases from V and 5 bases from J, with 7 bases between. Germline CDR1 ENHRY, CDR2 SYGVKD.